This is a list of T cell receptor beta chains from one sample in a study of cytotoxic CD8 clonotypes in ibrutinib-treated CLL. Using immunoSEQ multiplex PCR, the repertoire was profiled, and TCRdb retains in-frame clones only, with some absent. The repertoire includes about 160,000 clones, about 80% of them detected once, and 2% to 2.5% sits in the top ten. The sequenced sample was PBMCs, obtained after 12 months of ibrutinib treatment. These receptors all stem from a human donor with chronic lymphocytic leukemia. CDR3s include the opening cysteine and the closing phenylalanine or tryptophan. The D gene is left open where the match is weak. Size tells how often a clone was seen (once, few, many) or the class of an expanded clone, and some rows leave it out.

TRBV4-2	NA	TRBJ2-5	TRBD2	CASSHGLAGVGRETQYF	TGTGCCAGCAGCCACGGACTAGCGGGGGTGGGGCGGGAGACCCAGTACTTC
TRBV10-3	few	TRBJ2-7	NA	CAISELVSYEQYF	TGTGCCATCAGTGAGCTGGTCTCCTACGAGCAGTACTTC
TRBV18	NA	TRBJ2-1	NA	CASSPISYNEQFF	TGTGCCAGCTCACCAATCAGCTACAATGAGCAGTTCTTC
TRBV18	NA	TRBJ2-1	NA	CASSPLGPYNEQFF	TGTGCCAGCTCACCACTCGGGCCCTACAATGAGCAGTTCTTC
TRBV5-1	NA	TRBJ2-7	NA	CASSDLGYEQYF	TGCGCCAGCAGCGATTTGGGCTACGAGCAGTACTTC
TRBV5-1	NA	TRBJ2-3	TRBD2	CASSRLAGDTDTQYF	TGCGCCAGCAGCCGACTAGCGGGAGACACAGATACGCAGTATTTT
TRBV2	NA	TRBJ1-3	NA	CASSALLTIYF	TGTGCCAGCAGTGCACTTCTCACCATATATTTT
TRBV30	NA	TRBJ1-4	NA	CAWIPRGRHEKLFF	TGTGCCTGGATCCCCCGGGGGCGACATGAAAAACTGTTTTTT
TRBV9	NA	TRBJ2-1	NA	CASSPEGEYYNEQFF	TGTGCCAGCAGCCCTGAGGGGGAGTACTACAATGAGCAGTTCTTC
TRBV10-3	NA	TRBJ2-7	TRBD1	CAISPGTGTSYEQYF	TGTGCCATCAGTCCCGGGACAGGTACTTCCTACGAGCAGTACTTC
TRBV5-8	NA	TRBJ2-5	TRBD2	CASSPERGQETQYF	TGTGCCAGCAGCCCGGAGCGGGGGCAAGAGACCCAGTACTTC
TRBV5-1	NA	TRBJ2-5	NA	CASSYSGGLQETQYF	TGCGCCAGCAGTTACAGCGGAGGCCTACAAGAGACCCAGTACTTC
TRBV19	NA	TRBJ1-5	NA	CASNPQQGNQPQHF	TGTGCCAGCAACCCTCAACAGGGCAATCAGCCCCAGCATTTT
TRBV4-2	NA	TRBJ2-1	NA	CASSLEGASYNEQFF	TGTGCCAGCAGCTTGGAGGGTGCGTCCTACAATGAGCAGTTCTTC
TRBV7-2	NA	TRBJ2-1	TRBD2	CASSLVEGGPRNEQFF	TGTGCCAGCAGCTTAGTAGAGGGAGGGCCAAGGAATGAGCAGTTCTTC
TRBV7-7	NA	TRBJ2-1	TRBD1	CASSLGQYNEQFF	TGTGCTAGCAGCTTGGGACAGTACAATGAGCAGTTCTTC
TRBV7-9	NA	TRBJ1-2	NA	CASSSLTGPNYGYTF	TGTGCCAGCAGCTCTTTGACAGGACCTAACTATGGCTACACCTTC
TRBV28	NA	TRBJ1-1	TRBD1	CASSSRTGANTEAFF	TGTGCCAGCAGTTCCCGGACAGGGGCGAACACTGAAGCTTTCTTT
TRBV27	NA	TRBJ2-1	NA	CASSLSGPTYNEQFF	TGTGCCAGCAGCCTGAGCGGGCCTACCTACAATGAGCAGTTCTTC
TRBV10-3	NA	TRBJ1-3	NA	CAISEQGYTIYF	TGTGCCATCAGTGAGCAGGGTTACACCATATATTTT
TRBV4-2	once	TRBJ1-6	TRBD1	CASSQANPTGVAYNSPLHF	TGTGCCAGCAGCCAAGCAAACCCGACAGGGGTGGCCTATAATTCACCCCTCCACTTT
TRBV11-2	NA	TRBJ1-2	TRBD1	CASSLAGGNYGYTF	TGTGCCAGCAGCTTAGCAGGGGGCAACTATGGCTACACCTTC
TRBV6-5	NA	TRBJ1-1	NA	CASSYYSGTRDTEAFF	TGTGCCAGCAGTTACTATTCTGGGACCCGGGACACTGAAGCTTTCTTT
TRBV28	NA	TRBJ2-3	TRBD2	CASSLLTSGGPDTQYF	TGTGCCAGCAGTTTATTAACTAGCGGGGGACCAGATACGCAGTATTTT
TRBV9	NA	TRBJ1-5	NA	CASSVEGAPNQPQHF	TGTGCCAGCAGCGTAGAGGGAGCACCTAATCAGCCCCAGCATTTT
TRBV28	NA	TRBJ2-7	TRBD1	CASSPQDRVGNEQYF	TGTGCCAGCAGTCCCCAGGACAGGGTAGGCAACGAGCAGTACTTC
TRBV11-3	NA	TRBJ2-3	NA	CASSLGGRGTDTQYF	TGTGCCAGCAGCTTAGGTGGTCGGGGAACAGATACGCAGTATTTT
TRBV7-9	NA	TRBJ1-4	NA	CASSLQMDEKLFF	TGTGCCAGCAGCTTACAGATGGATGAAAAACTGTTTTTT
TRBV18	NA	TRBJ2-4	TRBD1	CASSPSGTGGSPAKNIQYF	TGTGCCAGCTCACCGTCCGGGACAGGAGGATCCCCGGCCAAAAACATTCAGTACTTC
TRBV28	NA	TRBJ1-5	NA	CASRPRDRGNQPQHF	TGTGCCAGCAGGCCCCGGGATAGGGGGAATCAGCCCCAGCATTTT
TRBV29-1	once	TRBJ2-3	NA	CSSRQGRADTQYF	TGCAGCTCCCGGCAGGGTCGGGCAGATACGCAGTATTTT
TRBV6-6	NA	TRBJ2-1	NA	CASKGNEQFF	TGTGCCAGCAAGGGGAATGAGCAGTTCTTC